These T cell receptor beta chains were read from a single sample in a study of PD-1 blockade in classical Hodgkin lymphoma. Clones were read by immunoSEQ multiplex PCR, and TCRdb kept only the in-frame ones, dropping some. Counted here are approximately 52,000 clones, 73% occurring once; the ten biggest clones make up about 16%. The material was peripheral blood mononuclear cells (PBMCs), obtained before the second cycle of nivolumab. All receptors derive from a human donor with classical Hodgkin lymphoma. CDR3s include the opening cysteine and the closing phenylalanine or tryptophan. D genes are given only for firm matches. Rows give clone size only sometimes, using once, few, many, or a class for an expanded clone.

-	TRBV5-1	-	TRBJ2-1	TGCGCCAGCAGCTCCCGGGACTCCCCATGGGATGAGCAGTTCTTC	CASSSRDSPWDEQFF
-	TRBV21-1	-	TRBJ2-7	TGTGCCAGCAGCAAACTCTTGGACGGGACTAGCGAAACCTACGAGCAGTACTTC	CASSKLLDGTSETYEQYF
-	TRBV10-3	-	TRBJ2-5	TGTGCCATCGCGGGGCAAGAGACCCAGTACTTC	CAIAGQETQYF
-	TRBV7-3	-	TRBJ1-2	TGTGCCAGCAGTTTCCAGGGAGGCTATGGCTACACCTTC	CASSFQGGYGYTF
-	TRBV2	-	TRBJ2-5	TGTGCCAGCAGTCCGGGCCAAGAGACCCAGTACTTC	CASSPGQETQYF
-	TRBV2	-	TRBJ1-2	TGTGCCAGCAGTCGGGTCCTCGGCTATGGCTACACCTTC	CASSRVLGYGYTF
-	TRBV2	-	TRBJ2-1	TGTGCCAGCAGTGAACTCAGCAATGAGCAGTTCTTC	CASSELSNEQFF
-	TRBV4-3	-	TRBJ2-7	TGCGCCAGCAGCCCAGGAGGGGGGCCTGCCTACGAGCAGTACTTC	CASSPGGGPAYEQYF
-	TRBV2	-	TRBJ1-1	TGTGCCAGCGCAGGGGCGAGATTCATTATCATGAACACTGAAGCTTTCTTT	CASAGARFIIMNTEAFF
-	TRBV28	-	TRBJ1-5	TGTGCCAGCACCCCGCGGGGTAGCAATCAGCCCCAGCATTTT	CASTPRGSNQPQHF
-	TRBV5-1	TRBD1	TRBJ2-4	TGCGCCAGCAGCTCTCGACAGGGGGATTACATTCAGTACTTC	CASSSRQGDYIQYF
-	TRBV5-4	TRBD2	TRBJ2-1	TGTGCCAGCAGCCCAGGCGGGCTAGCGGGAAAGACAAATGAGCAGTTCTTC	CASSPGGLAGKTNEQFF
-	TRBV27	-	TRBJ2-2	TGTGCCAGCAGTTCCCCATCGGGTGGGAACACCGGGGAGCTGTTTTTT	CASSSPSGGNTGELFF
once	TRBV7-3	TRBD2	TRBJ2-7	TGTGCCAGCAGCTCCGGACTAGCGCTAAACGACGAGCAGTACTTC	CASSSGLALNDEQYF
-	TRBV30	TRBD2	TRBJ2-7	TGTGCCTGGACCCCCAGCGGGAGTGGTTTCGAGCAGTACTTC	CAWTPSGSGFEQYF
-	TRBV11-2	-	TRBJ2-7	TGTGCCAGCAGCTTAAGGCGGCAGGCAACCTACGAGCAGTACTTC	CASSLRRQATYEQYF
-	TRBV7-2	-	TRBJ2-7	TGTGCCAGCAGCTCGGCAGGCTTCTCCTACGAGCAGTACTTC	CASSSAGFSYEQYF
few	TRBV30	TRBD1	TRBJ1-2	TGTGCCTGGAGTCCGACAGGGGGGGCAGATGGCTACACCTTC	CAWSPTGGADGYTF
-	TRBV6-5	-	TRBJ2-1	TGTGCCAGCAGTTACTCGAGGAGCAACAATGAGCAGTTCTTC	CASSYSRSNNEQFF
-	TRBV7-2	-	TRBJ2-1	TGTGCCAGCAGCTTAGCGGAGGGAAGAAGAAATGAGCAGTTCTTC	CASSLAEGRRNEQFF
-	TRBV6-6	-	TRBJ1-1	TGTGCCAGCAGTTACGTCCTCGTGATGAACACTGAAGCTTTCTTT	CASSYVLVMNTEAFF
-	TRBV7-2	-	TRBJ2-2	TGTGCCAGCAGCCCTCGAGTAGGGGGTGTGGAGCTGTTTTTT	CASSPRVGGVELFF
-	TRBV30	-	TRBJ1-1	TGTGCCTGGAGTGTTCTGGCCTCGTACACTGAAGCTTTCTTT	CAWSVLASYTEAFF
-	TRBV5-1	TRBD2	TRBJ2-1	TGCGCCAGCAGCATAGGACTAGCGGGAGGGTCGGGGTACAATGAGCAGTTCTTC	CASSIGLAGGSGYNEQFF
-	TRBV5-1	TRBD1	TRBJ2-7	TGCGCCAGCAGCCCAGGGACAGGGGGTCGCGACGAGCAGTACTTC	CASSPGTGGRDEQYF
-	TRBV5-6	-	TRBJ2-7	TGTGCCAGCAGCCCCGATGGAACTAGTTTCCACGAGCAGTACTTC	CASSPDGTSFHEQYF